This T cell receptor (beta chain) originates from a study of breast tumors, draining lymph nodes, adjacent tissues. Samples came from axillary lymph nodes draining the breast cancer. This clonotype was found many times. From the multiplex PCR reads, TCRdb called clonotypes with MiXCR, one entry per CDR3 protein. The sample lists under 110,000 distinct CDR3 sequences, more than 30% seen once, with approximately 5% in the top ten. Germline CDR1 is DFQATT and CDR2 is SNEGSKA (reference sequence). The CDR3 is 13 residues long. With 6 bases removed from V and 1 base from J, the gap between germline ends came to 12 bases.

This sequence originates from a female donor with breast cancer. Some clones in this sample may be carry-over from other donors' samples. This chain uses TRBV20-1 with TRBJ1-1; possibly TRBD1 for D (5 bases). The specimen sequenced was axillary lymph node tissue. The CDR3 nucleotides are TGCAGTGCGGCAGCAGGGCCGAACACTGAAGCTTTCTTT. It is translated as CSAAAGPNTEAFF.